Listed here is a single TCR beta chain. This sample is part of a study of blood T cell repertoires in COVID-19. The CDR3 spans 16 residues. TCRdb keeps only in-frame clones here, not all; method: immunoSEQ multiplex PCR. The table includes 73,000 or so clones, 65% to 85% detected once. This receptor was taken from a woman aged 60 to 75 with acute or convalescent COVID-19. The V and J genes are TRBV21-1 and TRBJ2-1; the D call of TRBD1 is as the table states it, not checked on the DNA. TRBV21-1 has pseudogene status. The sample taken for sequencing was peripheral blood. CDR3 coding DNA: TGTGCCAGCGGAAGGGACACCCGCGGCTACTACAATGAGCAGTTCTTC. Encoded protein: CASGRDTRGYYNEQFF.